The T cell receptor beta chain described here comes from a study of control samples from healthy donors and cancer patients. Germline V CDR1 and CDR2: KGHSH, LQKENI. The CDR3 is 16 amino acids. V was shortened by 0 bases and J by 5 bases, with 14 bases between the two germline ends. The assay was immunoSEQ multiplex PCR, and TCRdb's table has in-frame clones only and misses some. The sample has roughly 45,000 clones, more than 90% seen once. The sample consisted of PBMCs. The receptor comes from a man aged 30-40 years with colorectal cancer. This sequence joins TRBV18 and TRBJ2-1, with D perhaps matching TRBD2 (5 bases). This CDR3 is CASSPPYRTPNNEQFF. CDR3 coding DNA: TGTGCCAGCTCACCACCGTACCGGACTCCGAACAATGAGCAGTTCTTC.